The 21 T cell receptor beta chains below come from one sample, sequenced in a study of blood T cell repertoires in COVID-19. Here immunoSEQ multiplex PCR was the method, and the copy in TCRdb shows in-frame clones only, minus some. The sample contains approximately 130,000 clones, roughly 90% of which appear only once. The sequencing input was peripheral blood. The receptor source for this set is a middle-aged man with acute or convalescent COVID-19.

The genes are TRBV24-1 and TRBJ2-2; TRBD1 matches at 11 bases. The trim removed 5 bases at V and 5 bases at J, leaving 6 bases unmatched. This CDR3 spans 16 amino acids. CDR1 is KGHDR and CDR2 is SFDVKD in the germline V gene. CDR3 sequence reads: CATSGGQGANTGELFF. The CDR3 coding sequence is TGTGCCACCAGTGGCGGACAGGGGGCTAATACCGGGGAGCTGTTTTTT.

The chain uses TRBV24-1 and TRBJ1-5, with 8 bases aligning to TRBD1. Per the germline V gene, CDR1 is KGHDR and CDR2 is SFDVKD. The V gene end was trimmed by 2 bases and the J gene end by 7 bases; junction bases not matched to a gene: 6. The CDR3 extends over 15 amino acids. Here the CDR3 reads CATSDSQGAGQPQHF. For the CDR3, the DNA is TGTGCCACCAGTGATTCGCAGGGGGCAGGGCAGCCCCAGCATTTT.

The V and J genes are TRBV25-1 and TRBJ2-1; 9 bases match TRBD1. This CDR3 contains 14 residues. Germline-derived CDR1 and CDR2 are MGHDK and SYGVNS. With V trimmed by 7 bases and J by 3 bases, 4 bases remained unmatched. CDR3 region: CASTKTGGYNEQFF. CDR3 sequence (DNA): TGTGCCAGCACCAAGACAGGGGGCTACAATGAGCAGTTCTTC. The variable domain in full, with the rest retrieved from reference TRBV25-1 and TRBJ2-1, is EADIYQTPRYLVIGTGKKITLECSQTMGHDKMYWYQQDPGMELHLIHYSYGVNSTEKGDLSSESTVSRIRTEHFPLTLESARPSHTSQYLCASTKTGGYNEQFFGPGTRLTVL.

This rearrangement joins TRBV11-3 to TRBJ2-1, with a tentative D call TRBD2 (5 bases). CDR3 length: 13 residues. Between the trimmed V and J ends, which lost 1 base and 10 bases, there was a span of 11 bases. Looked up from germline, CDR1 is SGHNT and CDR2 is YENEEA. The CDR3 is CASSLVWGDEQFF. In DNA, the CDR3 is TGTGCCAGCAGCTTAGTGTGGGGAGACGAGCAGTTCTTC.

The rearrangement joins TRBV5-4 to TRBJ2-7; 8 nucleotides line up with TRBD1. CDR1 is SGHNT and CDR2 is YYREEE in the germline V gene (reference sequence). The junction had 7 bases not matched to a gene; V was cut back by 4 bases and J by 7 bases. The CDR3 contains 13 residues. CDR3 in DNA: TGTGCCAGCAGCCCAGGACAGGGAAGGGAGCAGTACTTC. Its protein is CASSPGQGREQYF.

The J gene is TRBJ1-2, the V gene TRBV6-5, with a tentative D call TRBD1 (6 bases). V was shortened by 6 bases and J by 3 bases, with 14 bases between the two germline ends. Germline V gene data show CDR1 as MNHEY and CDR2 as SVGAGI. The CDR3 is 14 amino acids. The CDR3 loop is CASSPGGQYYGYTF. The CDR3 nucleotides read TGTGCCAGCAGCCCCGGCGGACAGTACTATGGCTACACCTTC.

J is TRBJ2-5 and V is TRBV4-1, with D perhaps matching TRBD1 (5 bases). The CDR3 sequence is 15 residues long. CDR1 and CDR2 (germline): MGHRA, YSYEKL. V shed 0 bases and J shed 4 bases, with 12 bases lying between them. CDR3 nucleotides: TGCGCCAGCAGCCAAGATAGACAGTCCGGAGAGACCCAGTACTTC. It encodes CASSQDRQSGETQYF.

The sample holds one count of this clone. CDR3 in amino acids: CASSQDPGLADTDTQYF. The DNA for the CDR3 is TGTGCCAGCAGCCAAGATCCAGGACTAGCGGACACAGATACGCAGTATTTT. The chain links TRBV3-1 (or the pseudogene TRBV3-2) to TRBJ2-3, with 10 bases identical to TRBD2. The ends lost 0 bases at V and 2 bases at J; junction bases unmatched: 5. CDR1 is LGHDT, CDR2 YNNKEL, per germline (reference sequence). The CDR3 covers 17 residues.

The chain carries TRBV10-3 and TRBJ2-1, with 9 nucleotides matching TRBD1. The ends lost 6 bases at V and 7 bases at J; junction bases unmatched: 10. The germline V gene has CDR1 ENHRY and CDR2 SYGVKD. The CDR3 is 15 amino acids. CDR3 region: CAISRTGERGNEQFF. In nucleotides, the CDR3 is TGTGCCATCAGCAGGACAGGGGAGAGGGGGAATGAGCAGTTCTTC.

CDR3 in DNA: TGTGCCAGCAGGGAGGGTCTGTCTGGAAACACCATATATTTT. Translated, it gives CASREGLSGNTIYF. This chain links TRBV6-5 with TRBJ1-3; D unclear. CDR1 MNHEY and CDR2 SVGAGI come from the germline V gene. V lost 6 bases and J 1 base, leaving 10 bases between the germline ends. CDR3 length: 14 residues.

This chain connects TRBV30 to TRBJ1-2, with unresolved D. The CDR3 is 14 residues long. In germline, CDR1 is GTSNPN, CDR2 SVGIG (reference sequence). The germline V and J ends were trimmed by 0 bases and 5 bases, with 13 bases remaining between them. The CDR3 DNA follows: TGTGCCTGGAGTGTCCGGGGAGGGCGGTATGGCTACACCTTC. It translates to CAWSVRGGRYGYTF.

The sample holds a few counts of this clone. CDR3 DNA: TGTGCCAGCAGTACCCCGACAGCGCTGCGCTACGAGCAGTACTTC. Translated, it gives CASSTPTALRYEQYF. V is TRBV6-5 and J is TRBJ2-7; D possibly corresponds to TRBD1 (5 bases). Looked up from germline, CDR1 is MNHEY and CDR2 is SVGAGI. Trimming took 5 bases from V and 3 from J, leaving 17 bases between them. This CDR3 is built from 15 residues.

This rearrangement joins TRBV6-5 to TRBJ2-2, with D perhaps TRBD2 (5 bases). The germline gives CDR1 MNHEY, CDR2 SVGAGI. The CDR3 covers 13 residues. V was pared by 11 bases and J by 3 bases, with 13 bases between. CDR3 nucleotide sequence: TGTGCCGTACGGGGTGCGGACACCGGGGAGCTGTTTTTT. Translation: CAVRGADTGELFF.

The genes are TRBV28 and TRBJ2-3; 8 bases are a match to TRBD2. This CDR3 is built from 13 residues. Germline V lookup: CDR1 MDHEN, CDR2 SYDVKM. Trimming took 6 bases from V and 6 from J; bases not matched to a gene: 5. The CDR3 protein is CASSSGGMDTQYF. CDR3 nucleotide sequence: TGTGCCAGCAGCTCGGGGGGGATGGATACGCAGTATTTT.

With respect to this clone: Different DNA sequences within this sample yield the same CDR3. The CDR3 DNA reads TGTGCCAGCAGCCCTTTAGGAGGGGGCAATCAGCCCCAGCATTTT. Translating gives CASSPLGGGNQPQHF. V is TRBV27 and J is TRBJ1-5, with D possibly matching TRBD1 (5 bases). Germline V gene sequence: CDR1 MNHEY, CDR2 SMNVEV (reference sequence). This CDR3 is built from 15 residues. Trimming took 6 bases from V and 2 from J, leaving 14 bases between them.

This chain links TRBV5-5 with TRBJ2-3; 10 bases match TRBD2. V shed 4 bases and J 4 bases; nucleotides not matched to a gene: 9. Germline CDR1 and CDR2: SGHKS and YYEKEE (reference sequence). The CDR3 totals 16 residues. CDR3 sequence: CASSRLSSGSSDTQYF. DNA for the CDR3: TGTGCCAGCAGCCGCTTGTCTAGCGGGAGCTCAGATACGCAGTATTTT.

The gene calls are TRBV7-9 and TRBJ2-3, with 8 bases lining up with TRBD2. The CDR3 sequence is 15 residues long. V lost 2 bases, J lost 3 bases, and 4 bases stayed unmatched. Per germline, CDR1 SEHNR and CDR2 FQNEAQ (reference sequence). The CDR3 coding sequence is TGTGCCAGCAGCTTAACTAGCGGATTGACAGATACGCAGTATTTT. It encodes CASSLTSGLTDTQYF.

The CDR3 protein is CASSSSSSSPLHF. For the CDR3, the DNA is TGTGCCAGCAGTAGTTCTTCGAGTTCACCCCTCCACTTT. The V gene is TRBV6-5, the J gene TRBJ1-6; the D is unclear. This CDR3 is built from 13 residues. With 5 bases removed from V and 9 bases from J, the gap between germline ends came to 11 bases. CDR1 and CDR2 from the germline V gene are MNHEY and SVGAGI.

V gene TRBV5-1 combines with J gene TRBJ1-3, with unresolved D. The CDR3 has 15 amino acids. V dropped 0 bases and J dropped 0 bases, with 7 bases sitting between them. Germline loops: CDR1 SGHRS, CDR2 YFSETQ. The CDR3 DNA reads as TGCGCCAGCAGCTTGGCCGGGAGCTCTGGAAACACCATATATTTT. Protein: CASSLAGSSGNTIYF.

The chain employs TRBV27 and TRBJ2-1; D might be TRBD1 (5 bases). Germline loops: CDR1 MNHEY, CDR2 SMNVEV (reference sequence). The length of the CDR3 is 14 residues. V lost 6 bases, J lost 0 bases, and 9 bases lay in between. CDR3 nucleotides: TGTGCCAGCAGAACAGGTAGCTCCTACAATGAGCAGTTCTTC. It translates to CASRTGSSYNEQFF.

The chain links TRBV5-1 to TRBJ1-5; D uncertain. CDR1 and CDR2 (germline): SGHRS, YFSETQ. Trimming cost V 4 bases and J 4 bases, with 12 bases left between them. The CDR3 runs 14 residues. CDR3 nucleotides: TGCGCCAGCAGCCCCCTCGGCGGGAATCAGCCCCAGCATTTT. Translated, it gives CASSPLGGNQPQHF.